This T cell receptor beta chain emerged from a study of blood T cells in healthy people across ages (dated by TCRdb to about 2015). With regard to the full study: In model experiments, roughly one uniquely barcoded TCR beta cDNA molecule per two T cells was captured by template switching. Using deep sequencing normalized with unique cDNA molecular identifiers, the study measured how TCR beta repertoire diversity changes with age. The study analyzed two additional independent replicas of 1 million unique cDNA reads from the same blood draw for two donors, one aged 18 to 29 and one aged 80 or older. The donors were split into four age groups: young (average around 15 years), middle-aged (around 40), aged (roughly 60) and long-lived (about 74). To avoid experimental bias, donors of different ages were spread randomly across the sequencing lanes.

Systemically healthy Caucasian individuals from Russia, some 38 in total and aged about 6 to 100 years, were included as donors. Each donor gave 8 to 10 milliliters of peripheral blood, drawn into EDTA-treated Vacutainer tubes. Ficoll-Paque density-gradient centrifugation was used to isolate PBMCs, with at least 7 million per sample. Trizol reagent was used to extract total RNA from PBMCs, with at least 6 micrograms per sample. Naive CD45RAhigh/CD27high T cell percentages were measured by flow cytometry on a PBMC aliquot from every donor. Results and caveats for the whole study, not just this receptor: Compared with the aged group, the long-lived group had more naive CD4+ T cells, fewer expanded clones and increased TCR diversity, suggesting age selection. Because the CMV infection status of the donors was unknown, age-related changes in expanded clonotypes may potentially have been confounded. Bulk unsorted PBMC profiling prevented conclusive comparison of naive and antigen-experienced compartments. Observed TCR beta diversity correlated strongly with the percentage of naive T cells measured by flow cytometry. Estimates of total diversity from one million sequenced T cells were regarded as lower bounds and underestimates. Observed TCR beta diversity per million T cells fell roughly linearly with age, and a significant reduction was already apparent by age roughly 40.

Trimmed from V: 6 bases; trimmed from J: 4 bases; junction bases lacking a gene match: 7. From the cysteine up to the phenylalanine, the CDR3 has a length of 15 residues. The only DNA kept is the CDR3, 45 bases in frame from the first base. Reading the germline V gene gives CDR1 MNHEY and CDR2 SVGEGT. On this clonotype itself: Its antigen is currently not known. No base quality information exists; no much larger clone differs at one position.

The method behind the library was 5' RACE. Sequenced using an Illumina HiSeq 2500. A second PCR of 7 to 11 cycles was performed with a sample-barcoded 5' primer and a J-beta primer mix. A unique molecular identifier was introduced onto each TCR beta cDNA molecule by a template-switch 5' adaptor carrying 12 random nucleotides. Each sample yielded at least 2.5 million CDR3-containing paired-end reads. First-strand cDNA synthesis was performed from all RNA using the Mint cDNA synthesis kit, with priming by a TRBC-specific oligonucleotide. After uracil-DNA glycosylase treatment, a first 18-cycle PCR used universal primers M1SS and BC2_uni_R on all cDNA. The authors processed their data as follows. Each sample was normalized by randomly selecting 1 million high-quality reads, each carrying a distinct molecular identifier. Instead of being binned into consensus sequences, reads with shared molecular identifiers were discarded. MiTCR, run with a Q25 quality threshold and the strictest error-elimination algorithm, handled CDR3 identification, clonotype clustering and error correction. A nonparametric unseen species model with Euler transformation was used to estimate lower-bound total TCR beta diversity. TCRdb redid the processing of the public reads, applying fastp at Q25 and MiXCR, and retained in-frame beta chains. Entries that share a CDR3 protein sequence are merged under the most common genes and DNA. The V and J calls and clone size come from TCRdb's table, not from the authors' own analysis. This sample is represented by 700,000 to 850,000 distinct CDR3 sequences; 36% of them were singletons. The top ten clonotypes cover under 15% of the sample.

The TCR comes from a man between 18 and 35 years old in good health. The chain was built from TRBV6-2 or TRBV6-3 and TRBJ2-1; 9 bases in the middle match TRBD1. The sample was blood. Here the CDR3 is given as CASSRRTGAYNEQFF. Read as DNA, the sequence is TGTGCCAGCAGCCGGCGGACAGGGGCTTACAATGAGCAGTTCTTC.